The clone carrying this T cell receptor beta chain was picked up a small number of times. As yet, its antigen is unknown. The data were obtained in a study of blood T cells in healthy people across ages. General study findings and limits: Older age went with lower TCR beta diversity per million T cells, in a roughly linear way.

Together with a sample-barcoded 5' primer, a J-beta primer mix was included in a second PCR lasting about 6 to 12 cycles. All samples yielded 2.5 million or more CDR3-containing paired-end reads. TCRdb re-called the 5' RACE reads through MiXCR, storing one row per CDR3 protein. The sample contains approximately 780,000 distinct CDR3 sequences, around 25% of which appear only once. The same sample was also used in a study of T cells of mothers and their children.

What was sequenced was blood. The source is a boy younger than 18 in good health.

This chain's CDR3 is CASSLESFPGPYGYTF. The CDR3 nucleotides read TGTGCCAGCAGCTTAGAGTCGTTTCCCGGGCCCTATGGCTACACCTTC. The gene calls are TRBV7-9 and TRBJ1-2; D not certain. The CDR3 totals 16 residues. Germline V gives CDR1 SEHNR, CDR2 FQNEAQ (reference sequence). Trimming removed 1 base from V and 4 bases from J, with 16 bases in between. Drawing the rest from reference TRBV7-9 and TRBJ1-2, the complete variable domain is DTGVSQNPRHKITKRGQNVTFRCDPISEHNRLYWYRQTLGQGPEFLTYFQNEAQLEKSRLLSDRFSAERPKGSFSTLEIQRTEQGDSAMYLCASSLESFPGPYGYTFGSGTRLTVV.